Listed here are 12 T cell receptor beta chains from one sample, sequenced in a study of metastatic and nonmetastatic thyroid tumors. With MiXCR, TCRdb reprocessed the PCR reads. The table has about 56,000 clones, 25% to 30% seen once; the top ten hold approximately 16%. Among the patients, none had received any treatment before thyroid surgery. The sequencing sample was made of blood. The receptors derive from a female donor with papillary thyroid cancer or a benign thyroid nodule (not recorded which). Some clones in this sample may be carry-over from other donors' samples.

The chain recombines TRBV5-1 with TRBJ2-3; D may be TRBD2 (7 bases). The CDR3 is 15 residues long. Germline V gene data show CDR1 as SGHRS and CDR2 as YFSETQ. V shed 5 bases and J shed 2 bases, with 15 bases lying between them. The CDR3 nucleotides are TGCGCCAGCAGTGGGTTGGGGGGGCACACAGATACGCAGTATTTT. Translation: CASSGLGGHTDTQYF.

CDR3 nucleotide sequence: TGTGCCACCGCCGAGAGGGCCCCTAGCTCCTACAATGAGCAGTTCTTC. Protein sequence: CATAERAPSSYNEQFF. The rearrangement joins TRBV24-1 to TRBJ2-1; D perhaps matches TRBD2 (5 bases). V lost 9 bases to trimming and J lost 0 bases, with 17 bases between them. The CDR3 has 16 amino acids. Germline V gives CDR1 KGHDR, CDR2 SFDVKD.

This clone appeared a few times. The genes are TRBV6-5 and TRBJ2-2, with D uncertain. The CDR3 sequence is 13 residues long. Germline V gives CDR1 MNHEY, CDR2 SVGAGI. Trimming stripped 0 bases from V and 1 base from J, with 0 bases between. The CDR3 nucleotides are TGTGCCAGCAGTTACTCGAACACCGGGGAGCTGTTTTTT. This translates into CASSYSNTGELFF.

The genes are TRBV5-1 and TRBJ1-2; TRBD1 might be the D (5 bases). This CDR3 contains 12 residues. Trimming cost V 4 bases and J 7 bases, with 11 bases left between them. Germline V CDR1 and CDR2: SGHRS, YFSETQ. The CDR3 loop is CASSPGLFGYTF. In nucleotides, the CDR3 is TGCGCCAGCAGCCCGGGGCTCTTTGGCTACACCTTC.

This sequence joins TRBV9 and TRBJ2-1; 11 nucleotides agree with TRBD2. V lost 4 bases to trimming and J lost 7 bases; unmatched junction nucleotides: 4. CDR1 and CDR2 (germline): SGDLS, YYNGEE. The CDR3 covers 14 residues. In DNA form, the CDR3 reads TGTGCCAGCAGCCCAAGACTAGCGGGAAATGAGCAGTTCTTC. It yields the protein CASSPRLAGNEQFF.

V gene TRBV2 combines with J gene TRBJ2-7, with 9 bases identical to TRBD1. With 6 bases clipped from V and 5 bases from J, the junction kept 8 bases outside the gene matches. Germline CDR1 and CDR2: SNHLY and FYNNEI. The CDR3 extends over 14 amino acids. The CDR3 nucleotides read TGTGCCAGCAGGCAGGGACAGGGTTCCCACGAGCAGTACTTC. Translation: CASRQGQGSHEQYF. Full variable domain (outside the CDR3, taken from reference TRBV2 and TRBJ2-7): EPEVTQTPSHQVTQMGQEVILRCVPISNHLYFYWYRQILGQKVEFLVSFYNNEISEKSEIFDDQFSVERPDGSNFTLKIRSTKLEDSAMYFCASRQGQGSHEQYFGPGTRLTVT.

By sample fraction, this clone is medium-sized. The chain carries TRBV27 and TRBJ2-7; the D gene is possibly TRBD1 (6 bases). CDR1 MNHEY and CDR2 SMNVEV come from the germline V gene (reference sequence). The CDR3 loop spans 14 amino acids. V was clipped by 5 bases and J by 2 bases, with 13 bases between them. CDR3 region: CASSNQGMAYEQYF. CDR3 DNA sequence: TGTGCCAGCAGTAACCAGGGGATGGCCTACGAGCAGTACTTC.

This clone was seen ten or more times. The chain recombines TRBV12-3 or TRBV12-4 with TRBJ1-2; 7 bases line up with TRBD1. The CDR3 has 14 amino acids. V was clipped by 5 bases and J by 4 bases; unmatched bases: 7. The CDR3 sequence is CASSLRQGSYGYTF. The CDR3 nucleotides are TGTGCCAGCAGTCTAAGACAGGGATCCTATGGCTACACCTTC.

The chain is built from TRBV4-2 and TRBJ2-1; tentative D call: TRBD1 (5 bases). Germline V gene lookup returns CDR1 LGHNA and CDR2 YNFKEQ. This CDR3 comprises 17 residues. V was trimmed by 1 base and J by 3 bases, leaving 16 bases between them. The DNA for the CDR3 is TGTGCCAGCAGCCAAGGAGTGGGGCAGTATTTCTACAATGAGCAGTTCTTC. Translation gives CASSQGVGQYFYNEQFF.

V usage is TRBV11-3 and J usage is TRBJ2-7; D is possibly TRBD1 or TRBD2 (5 bases each). Germline CDR1 is SGHNT and CDR2 is YENEEA. This CDR3 has 13 amino acids. Trimming stripped 9 bases from V and 0 bases from J, with 12 bases between. DNA for the CDR3: TGTGCCAGTTCGACCGGGGCCTCCTACGAGCAGTACTTC. The encoded protein is CASSTGASYEQYF.

The V gene is TRBV7-2, the J gene TRBJ1-3, with 9 bases aligning to TRBD1. V shed 8 bases and J 5 bases; nucleotides not matched to a gene: 4. There are 13 residues in the CDR3. CDR1 is SGHTA, CDR2 FQGNSA, per germline. CDR3 DNA sequence: TGTGCCAGCGGGACAGGGAGGAGAAACACCATATATTTT. Its translation is CASGTGRRNTIYF.

The chain employs TRBV18 and TRBJ2-1; 10 nucleotides align to TRBD2. CDR1 is KGHSH, CDR2 LQKENI, per germline. The CDR3 length is 17 residues. Trimming removed 6 bases from V and 11 bases from J; junction bases left unmatched: 19. CDR3 region: CASSPLLRAGGPQQQFF. The CDR3 DNA reads TGTGCCAGCTCTCCATTACTTCGAGCGGGGGGGCCGCAACAGCAGTTCTTC. Complete variable domain (other parts from reference TRBV18 and TRBJ2-1): NAGVMQNPRHLVRRRGQEARLRCSPMKGHSHVYWYRQLPEEGLKFMVYLQKENIIDESGMPKERFSAEFPKEGPSILRIQQVVRGDSAAYFCASSPLLRAGGPQQQFFGPGTRLTVL.